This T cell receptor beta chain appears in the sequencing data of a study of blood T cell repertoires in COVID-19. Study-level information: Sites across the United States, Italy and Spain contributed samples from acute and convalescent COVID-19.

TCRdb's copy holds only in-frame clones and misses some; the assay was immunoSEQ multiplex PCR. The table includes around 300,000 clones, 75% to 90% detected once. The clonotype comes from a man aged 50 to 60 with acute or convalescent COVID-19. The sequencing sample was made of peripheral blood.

The CDR3 region is CASSILGSDTEAFF. The CDR3 nucleotides read TGTGCCAGTAGTATACTGGGGAGCGACACTGAAGCTTTCTTT. The chain couples TRBV19 to TRBJ1-1; D is undetermined. V lost 2 bases and J lost 3, with 10 bases in between. CDR3 length: 14 residues. Per germline, CDR1 LNHDA and CDR2 SQIVND (reference sequence).